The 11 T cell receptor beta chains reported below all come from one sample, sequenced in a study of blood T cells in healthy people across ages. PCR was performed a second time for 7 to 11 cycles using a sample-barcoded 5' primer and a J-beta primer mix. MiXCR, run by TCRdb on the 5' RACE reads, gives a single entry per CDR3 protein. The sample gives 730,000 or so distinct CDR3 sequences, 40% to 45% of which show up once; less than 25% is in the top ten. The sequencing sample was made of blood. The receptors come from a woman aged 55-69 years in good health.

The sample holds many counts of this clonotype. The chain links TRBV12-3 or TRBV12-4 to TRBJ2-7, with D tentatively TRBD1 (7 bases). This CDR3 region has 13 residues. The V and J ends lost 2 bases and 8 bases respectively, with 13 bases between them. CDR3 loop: CASSLRQGGKQYF. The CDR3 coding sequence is TGTGCCAGCAGTTTACGACAGGGAGGCAAGCAGTACTTC.

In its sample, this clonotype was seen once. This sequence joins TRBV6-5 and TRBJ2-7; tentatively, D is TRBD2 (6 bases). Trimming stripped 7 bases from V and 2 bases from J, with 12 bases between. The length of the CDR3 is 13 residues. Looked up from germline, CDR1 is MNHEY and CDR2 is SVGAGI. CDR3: CASTPPGAYEQYF. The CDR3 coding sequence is TGTGCCAGCACCCCACCGGGGGCCTACGAGCAGTACTTC.

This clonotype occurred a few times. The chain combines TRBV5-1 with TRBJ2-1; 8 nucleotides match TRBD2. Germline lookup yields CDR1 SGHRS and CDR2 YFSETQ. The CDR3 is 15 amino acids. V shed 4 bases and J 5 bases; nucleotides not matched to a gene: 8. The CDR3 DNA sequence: TGCGCCAGCAGCGCAAGCGGGGGATCGGACAATGAGCAGTTCTTC. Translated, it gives CASSASGGSDNEQFF.

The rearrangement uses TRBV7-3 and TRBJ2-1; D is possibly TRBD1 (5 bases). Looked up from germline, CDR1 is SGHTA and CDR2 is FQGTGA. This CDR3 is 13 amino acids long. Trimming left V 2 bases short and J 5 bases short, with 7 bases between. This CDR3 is CASSLEQDNEQFF. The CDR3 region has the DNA TGTGCCAGCAGCTTAGAACAGGACAATGAGCAGTTCTTC.

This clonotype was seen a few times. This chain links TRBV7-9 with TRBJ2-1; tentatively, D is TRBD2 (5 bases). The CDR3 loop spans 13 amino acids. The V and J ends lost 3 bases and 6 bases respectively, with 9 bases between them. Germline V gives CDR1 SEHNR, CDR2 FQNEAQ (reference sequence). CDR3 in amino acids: CASSFASFNEQFF. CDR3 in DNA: TGTGCCAGCAGCTTTGCTAGCTTCAATGAGCAGTTCTTC.

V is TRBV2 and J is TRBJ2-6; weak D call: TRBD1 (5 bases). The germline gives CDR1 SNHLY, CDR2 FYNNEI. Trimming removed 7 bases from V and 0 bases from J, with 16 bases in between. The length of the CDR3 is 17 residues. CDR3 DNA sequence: TGTGCCAGCATTCTTGACAGACTGAGCTCTGGGGCCAACGTCCTGACTTTC. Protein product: CASILDRLSSGANVLTF.

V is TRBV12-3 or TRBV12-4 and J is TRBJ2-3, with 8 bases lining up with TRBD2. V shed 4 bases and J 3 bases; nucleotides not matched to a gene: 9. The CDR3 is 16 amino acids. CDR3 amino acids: CASSSHRAGVTDTQYF. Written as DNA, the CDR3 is TGTGCCAGCAGTTCTCACCGAGCGGGAGTTACAGATACGCAGTATTTT.

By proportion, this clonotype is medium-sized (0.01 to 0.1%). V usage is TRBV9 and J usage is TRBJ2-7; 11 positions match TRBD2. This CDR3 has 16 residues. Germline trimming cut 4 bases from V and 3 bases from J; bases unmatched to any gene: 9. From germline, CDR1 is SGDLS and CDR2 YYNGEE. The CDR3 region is CASSLQTSGEIYEQYF. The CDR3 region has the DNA TGTGCCAGCAGCTTACAGACTAGCGGGGAGATCTACGAGCAGTACTTC.

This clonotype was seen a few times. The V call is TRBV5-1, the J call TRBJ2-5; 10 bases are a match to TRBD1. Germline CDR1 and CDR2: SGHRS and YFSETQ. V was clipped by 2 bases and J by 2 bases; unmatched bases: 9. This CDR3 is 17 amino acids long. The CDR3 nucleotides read TGCGCCAGCAGCTTTGGCCCCGGGACAGGGGTACAAGAGACCCAGTACTTC. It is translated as CASSFGPGTGVQETQYF.

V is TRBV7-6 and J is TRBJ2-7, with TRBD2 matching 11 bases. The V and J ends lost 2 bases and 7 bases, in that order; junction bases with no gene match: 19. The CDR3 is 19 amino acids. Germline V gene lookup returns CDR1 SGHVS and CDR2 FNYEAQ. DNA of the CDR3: TGTGCCAGCAGCTTAAAGGCTAGGGAGCGGCTAGCGGGGGGTTATGAGCAGTACTTC. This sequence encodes CASSLKARERLAGGYEQYF.

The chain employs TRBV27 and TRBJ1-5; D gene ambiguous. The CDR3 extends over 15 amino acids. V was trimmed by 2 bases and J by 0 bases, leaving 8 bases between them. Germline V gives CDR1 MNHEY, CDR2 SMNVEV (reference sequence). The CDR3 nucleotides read TGTGCCAGCAGTTTACATAAGAATAGCAATCAGCCCCAGCATTTT. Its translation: CASSLHKNSNQPQHF.